This T cell receptor beta chain was documented in a study of T cell repertoires in cytomegalovirus infection (dated by TCRdb to about 2019). Study-level background: The peptide stimulations were aimed at well-studied HLA-B-restricted epitopes as well as recently identified HLA-C-restricted CMV epitopes, whose presentation resists viral immunomodulation. The HLA type of each donor mattered for the analysis, because public TCR beta signatures pointed to carriage of CMV infection along with the matching HLA type. General conclusions and limits of the study: The ex vivo response was dominated by HLA-C-restricted CMV-specific TCR beta clonotypes, which also provided the single most frequent clonotype in two of eight donors. In both this cohort and an independent roughly 350-donor cohort, the cumulative frequency of public TCR beta family members distinguished carriers of CMV infection plus the relevant HLA type.

CDR1 and CDR2 were assigned from the germline V gene as SGHNT and YENEEA. The CDR3 holds 17 amino acids from the cysteine to the phenylalanine. Only the CDR3 part of the read is kept: 51 bases, read in frame from the first base. Germline trimming amounts to 5 bases on V and 9 bases on J, with 13 as the count of junction bases outside the gene matches. The reads were generated on an Illumina HiSeq 1500. The raw public data were reprocessed by TCRdb itself: fastp quality trimming at Q25, MiXCR clonotype calling, in-frame beta chains only. All rows with the same CDR3 protein become a single entry with the most common DNA and genes. Counted in this sample were roughly 730,000 distinct CDR3 sequences; 30% to 35% of them appeared once. Roughly 18% of the sample is held by the ten biggest clonotypes. The treatment or condition label here, explained by the study, means: in vitro stimulation with specific CMV peptide epitopes to enrich CMV-specific T cells.

This clonotype was detected a few times. Its specific antigen is unknown. No quality values exist for individual bases; no much larger clone is one base distant. Here the chain combines TRBV11-3 and TRBJ2-1; a stretch of 13 junction bases matches TRBD2. The sequence was collected from a human donor in good health (CMV status not recorded). Some clones in this sample may be carry-over from other donors' samples. Sequenced material: cultured PBMCs, taken from culture after CMV antigen stimulation. The DNA sequence is as follows: TGTGCCAGCAGCCCAGGGGGTACTAGCGGGAGGGCGGTTGAGCAGTTCTTC. This yields the protein CASSPGGTSGRAVEQFF. Where the CDR3 stops, the reference TRBV11-3 and TRBJ2-1 genes take over; the full variable domain is EAGVVQSPRYKIIEKKQPVAFWCNPISGHNTLYWYLQNLGQGPELLIRYENEEAVDDSQLPKDRFSAERLKGVDSTLKIQPAELGDSAVYLCASSPGGTSGRAVEQFFGPGTRLTVL.